This TCR beta chain is from a study of blood T cell repertoires in COVID-19. This clone was detected a few times. Germline and junction disagree at one end, which may indicate a read error. Profiling relied on immunoSEQ multiplex PCR, and the TCRdb table lists in-frame clones only, not all of them. The sample consists of fewer than 65,000 clones, roughly 90% of them appearing once. This CDR3 region has 12 residues. Germline loops: CDR1 SSHAT, CDR2 FNYEAQ (reference sequence). This clonotype was sampled from a human donor in a cohort sampled during active COVID-19. The chain combines TRBV7-7 with TRBJ1-5, with TRBD1 matching over 7 bases. Sequenced input: peripheral blood. In nucleotides, the CDR3 is TGTGCTAGCAGCGACAGGGATCAGCCCCAGCATTTT. Its translation: CASSDRDQPQHF.